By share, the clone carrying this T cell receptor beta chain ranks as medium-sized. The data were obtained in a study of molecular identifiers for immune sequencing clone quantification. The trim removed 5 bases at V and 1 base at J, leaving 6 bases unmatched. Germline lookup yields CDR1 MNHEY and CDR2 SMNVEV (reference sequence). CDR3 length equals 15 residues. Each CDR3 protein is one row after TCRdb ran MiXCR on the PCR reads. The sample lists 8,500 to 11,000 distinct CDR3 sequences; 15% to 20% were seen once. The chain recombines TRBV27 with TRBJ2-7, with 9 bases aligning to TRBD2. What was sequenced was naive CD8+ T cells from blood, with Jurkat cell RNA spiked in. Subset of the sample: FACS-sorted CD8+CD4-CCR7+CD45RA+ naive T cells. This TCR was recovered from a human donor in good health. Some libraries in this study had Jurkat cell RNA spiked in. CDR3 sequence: CASSLLAGSSYEQYF. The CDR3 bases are TGTGCCAGCAGTCTTCTAGCGGGGAGTTCCTACGAGCAGTACTTC.